This T cell receptor (beta chain) emerged from a study of cytotoxic CD8 clonotypes in ibrutinib-treated CLL. Germline V gene lookup returns CDR1 MGHRA and CDR2 YSYEKL. The CDR3 has 15 residues. The ends were cut back, 1 base at V and 5 bases at J, with 11 bases in the middle. Profiling relied on immunoSEQ multiplex PCR, and the TCRdb table lists in-frame clones only, not all of them. The sample holds nearly 100,000 clones; about 78% are singletons and the top ten take about 33%. The chain uses TRBV4-1 and TRBJ2-2; tentative D call: TRBD2 (5 bases). This receptor was taken from a human donor with chronic lymphocytic leukemia. The starting material was PBMCs, obtained after 12 months of ibrutinib treatment. The CDR3 protein is CASSQVSEETGELFF. In DNA form, the CDR3 reads TGCGCCAGCAGCCAAGTTTCGGAGGAGACCGGGGAGCTGTTTTTT.